The rows below give T cell receptor beta chains drawn from one sample of a study of blood T cell repertoires in COVID-19. Assay: immunoSEQ multiplex PCR; the TCRdb copy retains only in-frame clones and omits some. Counted here are roughly 70,000 clones, 91% occurring once; the ten biggest clones make up 4.8%. Sample: peripheral blood. The receptors come from a woman aged 55-70 years with active COVID-19. The CDR3 runs from the conserved cysteine through the conserved F or W. D genes are given only for firm matches. Not all rows give a size; the values are once, few, many and, for expanded clones, a class.

v_gene: TRBV7-2; d_gene: NA; abundance: NA; j_gene: TRBJ2-7; CDR3aa: CASSLNYRREQYF; CDR3nt: TGTGCCAGCAGCTTAAACTATCGCCGCGAGCAGTACTTC
v_gene: TRBV6-5; d_gene: TRBD1; abundance: NA; j_gene: TRBJ1-2; CDR3aa: CASMERQGMIYGYTF; CDR3nt: TGTGCCAGCATGGAAAGACAGGGAATGATTTATGGCTACACCTTC
v_gene: TRBV27; d_gene: NA; abundance: NA; j_gene: TRBJ2-1; CDR3aa: CASSLKASGSYNEQFF; CDR3nt: TGTGCCAGCAGTTTAAAAGCGAGCGGCTCCTACAATGAGCAGTTCTTC
v_gene: TRBV3-1/TRBV3-2; d_gene: TRBD1; abundance: NA; j_gene: TRBJ2-1; CDR3aa: CASSQGTGSNEQFF; CDR3nt: TGTGCCAGCAGCCAAGGGACAGGGAGTAATGAGCAGTTCTTC
v_gene: TRBV28; d_gene: TRBD1; abundance: few; j_gene: TRBJ1-5; CDR3aa: CASSFTSQGTQPQHF; CDR3nt: TGTGCCAGCAGTTTTACTTCACAGGGGACCCAGCCCCAGCATTTT
v_gene: TRBV28; d_gene: TRBD2; abundance: NA; j_gene: TRBJ2-7; CDR3aa: CASSLLAGVREQYF; CDR3nt: TGTGCCAGCAGTCTATTAGCGGGAGTGAGGGAGCAGTACTTC
v_gene: TRBV4-1; d_gene: TRBD2; abundance: NA; j_gene: TRBJ2-1; CDR3aa: CASSQVGGAGGTRNEQFF; CDR3nt: TGCGCCAGCAGCCAAGTGGGGGGAGCGGGAGGGACCCGCAATGAGCAGTTCTTC
v_gene: TRBV7-2; d_gene: NA; abundance: NA; j_gene: TRBJ1-2; CDR3aa: CASSSRGGYGYTF; CDR3nt: TGTGCCAGCAGCTCAAGAGGGGGCTATGGCTACACCTTC
v_gene: TRBV5-1; d_gene: TRBD1; abundance: NA; j_gene: TRBJ2-7; CDR3aa: CASSMRQGAYEQYF; CDR3nt: TGCGCCAGCAGCATGAGACAGGGGGCTTACGAGCAGTACTTC
v_gene: TRBV29-1; d_gene: NA; abundance: NA; j_gene: TRBJ1-2; CDR3aa: CSVEPRVYYGYTF; CDR3nt: TGCAGCGTCGAGCCCAGGGTGTACTATGGCTACACCTTC
v_gene: TRBV5-1; d_gene: TRBD2; abundance: NA; j_gene: TRBJ2-2; CDR3aa: CASSLYQGSGAANTGELFF; CDR3nt: TGCGCCAGCAGCTTGTATCAGGGTAGCGGGGCCGCGAACACCGGGGAGCTGTTTTTT
v_gene: TRBV5-1; d_gene: NA; abundance: NA; j_gene: TRBJ2-5; CDR3aa: CASSLAGMRETQYF; CDR3nt: TGCGCCAGCAGCTTGGCAGGGATGAGGGAGACCCAGTACTTC
v_gene: TRBV6-5; d_gene: NA; abundance: NA; j_gene: TRBJ1-1; CDR3aa: CASSSEGNTEAFF; CDR3nt: TGTGCCAGCAGCTCGGAGGGGAACACTGAAGCTTTCTTT
v_gene: TRBV28; d_gene: NA; abundance: NA; j_gene: TRBJ2-7; CDR3aa: CASSTVTVAYEQYF; CDR3nt: TGTGCCAGCAGCACGGTCACAGTAGCCTACGAGCAGTACTTC
v_gene: TRBV27; d_gene: NA; abundance: NA; j_gene: TRBJ2-5; CDR3aa: CASSLSRDRQTQYF; CDR3nt: TGTGCCAGCAGTTTATCGCGGGATAGGCAGACCCAGTACTTC
v_gene: TRBV6-1; d_gene: NA; abundance: few; j_gene: TRBJ1-4; CDR3aa: CASSDTLGWNEKLFF; CDR3nt: TGTGCCAGCAGTGATACCCTAGGCTGGAATGAAAAACTGTTTTTT
v_gene: TRBV3-1/TRBV3-2; d_gene: NA; abundance: NA; j_gene: TRBJ1-1; CDR3aa: CASSPPTGSEAFF; CDR3nt: TGTGCCAGCAGCCCCCCAACAGGAAGTGAAGCTTTCTTT
v_gene: TRBV5-5; d_gene: TRBD1; abundance: NA; j_gene: TRBJ1-1; CDR3aa: CASMAGQGAPMNTEAFF; CDR3nt: TGTGCCAGCATGGCCGGACAGGGGGCACCCATGAACACTGAAGCTTTCTTT
v_gene: TRBV18; d_gene: TRBD1; abundance: NA; j_gene: TRBJ2-7; CDR3aa: CASSPGQGANEQYF; CDR3nt: TGTGCCAGCTCACCTGGACAGGGGGCTAACGAGCAGTACTTC
v_gene: TRBV3-1/TRBV3-2; d_gene: NA; abundance: NA; j_gene: TRBJ1-5; CDR3aa: CASSFRSGGGQPQHF; CDR3nt: TGTGCCAGCAGCTTCCGGTCGGGGGGAGGTCAGCCCCAGCATTTT
v_gene: TRBV28; d_gene: NA; abundance: NA; j_gene: TRBJ2-3; CDR3aa: CASSSGDSDTQYF; CDR3nt: TGTGCCAGCAGCTCCGGGGACTCGGATACGCAGTATTTT
v_gene: TRBV2; d_gene: NA; abundance: once; j_gene: TRBJ1-4; CDR3aa: CASSTGYGKLFF; CDR3nt: TGTGCCAGCAGCACAGGTTATGGAAAACTGTTTTTT
v_gene: TRBV7-9; d_gene: NA; abundance: NA; j_gene: TRBJ1-6; CDR3aa: CASSFTEGSPLHF; CDR3nt: TGTGCCAGCAGCTTCACCGAGGGTTCACCCCTCCACTTT